This T cell receptor beta chain was recorded in a study of human T cells and chemical hapten exposure. Unseparated into fractions, whole blood served as the source from which total RNA was extracted. The germline V and J ends were trimmed by 4 bases and 5 bases, with 10 bases remaining between them. This CDR3 region has 14 residues. CDR1 SGDLS and CDR2 YYNGEE come from the germline V gene. This clonotype was counted between two and nine times. The library attached unique molecular identifiers to individual cDNA molecules. TCRdb reprocessed the reads via MiXCR and lists one record per CDR3 protein. The table includes about 120,000 distinct CDR3 sequences, approximately 9.3% detected once.

The V and J genes are TRBV9 and TRBJ1-6; D remains ambiguous. The sequenced sample consisted of whole blood. The clonotype comes from a human donor in good health. Some clones in this sample may be carry-over from other donors' samples. CDR3 nucleotide sequence: TGTGCCAGCAGCCCCCAGATAAATAATTCACCCCTCCACTTT. Protein: CASSPQINNSPLHF.